This TCR beta chain was identified in a study of cytomegalovirus exposure and HLA in healthy donors. The PCR was carried out with 60 Vbeta primers and 13 Jbeta primers. Measured with immunoSEQ multiplex PCR; TCRdb has only the in-frame clones, and not every one. The sample includes about 85,000 clones, over 70% of them seen just once. About this clone itself: The antigen is not known.

This CDR3 is 14 amino acids long. Trimming left V 6 bases short and J 7 bases short, with 15 bases between. Germline assignment: CDR1 MNHEY and CDR2 SVGAGI. Whole-study findings and limits: Highly shared variants forming one cluster were likely a sequencing artifact.

This TCR was sampled from a woman aged 50 to 65 in good health and CMV-seropositive. V is TRBV6-5 and J is TRBJ1-4; D gene ambiguous. Sequenced: PBMCs. In DNA, the CDR3 is TGTGCCAGCAGCGTCCCCCGGGGAGGTGAAAAACTGTTTTTT. Translation gives CASSVPRGGEKLFF.